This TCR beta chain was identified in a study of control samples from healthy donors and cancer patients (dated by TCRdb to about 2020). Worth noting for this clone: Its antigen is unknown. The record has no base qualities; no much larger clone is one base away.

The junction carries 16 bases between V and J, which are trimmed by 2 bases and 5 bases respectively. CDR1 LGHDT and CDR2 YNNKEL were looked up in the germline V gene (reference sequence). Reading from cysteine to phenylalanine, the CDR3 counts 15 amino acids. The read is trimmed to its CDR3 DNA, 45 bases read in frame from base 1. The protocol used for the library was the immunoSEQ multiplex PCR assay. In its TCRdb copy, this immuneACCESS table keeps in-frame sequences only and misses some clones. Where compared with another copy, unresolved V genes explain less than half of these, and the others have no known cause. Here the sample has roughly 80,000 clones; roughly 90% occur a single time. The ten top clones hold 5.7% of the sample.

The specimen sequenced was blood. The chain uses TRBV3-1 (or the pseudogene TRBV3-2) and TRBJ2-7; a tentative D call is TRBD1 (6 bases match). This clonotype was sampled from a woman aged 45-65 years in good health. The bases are TGTGCCAGCAGCCAACTGACAGGCAGTTCCAACGAGCAGTACTTC. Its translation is CASSQLTGSSNEQYF.